This T cell receptor beta chain was obtained from a study of read filtering for tumor transcriptome and immune sequencing. Study at large: Per sample, TCR-region reads ranged about 4.05 to 10.27 million by IR-seq, roughly 85 to 1273 by RNA-seq.

V dropped 3 bases and J dropped 6; count of bases not matched to a gene: 11. The germline V gene encodes CDR1 MGHRA and CDR2 YSYEKL. This CDR3 contains 16 residues. From 300 to 400 ng of RNA, a library with molecular barcoded alpha/delta and beta/gamma adaptors was made. TCRdb fed the reads into MiXCR, producing one record per CDR3 protein. The sample includes tens of thousands of distinct CDR3 sequences, 11% to 15% seen only once; the top ten take roughly 18%. This clonotype was seen at least ten times. The source is a donor aged 40 or over with multiple myeloma. This chain links TRBV4-1 with TRBJ2-1, with TRBD2 identical over 7 bases. The sequencing sample was made of a population of CD138-negative cells sorted from bone marrow. This CDR3 is CASSQPVAGRGNEQFF. The CDR3, as DNA: TGCGCCAGCAGCCAGCCAGTGGCGGGGAGGGGCAATGAGCAGTTCTTC.